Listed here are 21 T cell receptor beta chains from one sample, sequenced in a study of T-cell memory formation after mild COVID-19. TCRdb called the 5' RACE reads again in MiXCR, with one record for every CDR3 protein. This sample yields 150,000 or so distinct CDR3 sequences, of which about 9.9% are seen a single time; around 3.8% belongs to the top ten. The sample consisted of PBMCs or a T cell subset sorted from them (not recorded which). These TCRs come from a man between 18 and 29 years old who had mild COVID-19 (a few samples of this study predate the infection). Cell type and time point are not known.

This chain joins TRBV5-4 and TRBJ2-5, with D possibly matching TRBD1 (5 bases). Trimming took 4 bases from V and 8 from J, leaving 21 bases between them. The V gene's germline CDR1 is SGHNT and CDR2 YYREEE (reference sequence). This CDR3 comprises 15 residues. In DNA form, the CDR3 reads TGTGCCAGCAGCAAGCGTCCAGGGCTTTTTTCCACCCAGTACTTC. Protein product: CASSKRPGLFSTQYF.

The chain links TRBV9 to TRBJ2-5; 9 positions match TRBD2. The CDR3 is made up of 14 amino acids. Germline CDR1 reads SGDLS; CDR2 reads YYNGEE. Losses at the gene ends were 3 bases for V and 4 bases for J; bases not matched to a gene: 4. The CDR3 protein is CASSDLAGSETQYF. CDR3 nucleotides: TGTGCCAGCAGCGATCTAGCGGGGTCAGAGACCCAGTACTTC.

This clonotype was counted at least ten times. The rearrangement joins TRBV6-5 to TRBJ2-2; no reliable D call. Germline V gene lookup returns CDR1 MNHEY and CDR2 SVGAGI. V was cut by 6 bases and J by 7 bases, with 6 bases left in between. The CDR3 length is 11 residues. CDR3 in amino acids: CASRGYGELFF. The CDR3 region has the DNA TGTGCCAGCAGGGGGTACGGGGAGCTGTTTTTT.

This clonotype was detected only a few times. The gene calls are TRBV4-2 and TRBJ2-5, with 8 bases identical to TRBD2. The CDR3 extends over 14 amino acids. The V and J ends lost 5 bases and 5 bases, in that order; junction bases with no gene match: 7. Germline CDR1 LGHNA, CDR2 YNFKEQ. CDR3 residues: CASSFGGAGETQYF. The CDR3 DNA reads TGTGCCAGCAGCTTCGGGGGGGCCGGTGAGACCCAGTACTTC.

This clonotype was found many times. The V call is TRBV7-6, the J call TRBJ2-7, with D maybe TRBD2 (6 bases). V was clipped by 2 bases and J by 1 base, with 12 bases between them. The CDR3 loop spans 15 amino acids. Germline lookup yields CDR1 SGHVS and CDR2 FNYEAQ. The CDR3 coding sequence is TGTGCCAGCAGCTTATGGGGAGGCAGTTCCTACGAGCAGTACTTC. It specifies CASSLWGGSSYEQYF.

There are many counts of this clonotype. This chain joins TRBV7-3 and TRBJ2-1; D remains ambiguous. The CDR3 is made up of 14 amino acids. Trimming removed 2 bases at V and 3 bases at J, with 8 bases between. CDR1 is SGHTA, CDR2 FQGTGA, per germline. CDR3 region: CASSLAANYNEQFF. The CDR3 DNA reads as TGTGCCAGCAGCTTAGCGGCGAACTACAATGAGCAGTTCTTC.

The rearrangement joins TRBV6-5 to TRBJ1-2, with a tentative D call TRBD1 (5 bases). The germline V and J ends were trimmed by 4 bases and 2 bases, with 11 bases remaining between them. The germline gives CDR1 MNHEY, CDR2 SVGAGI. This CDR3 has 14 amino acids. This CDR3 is CASSFLWGNYGYTF. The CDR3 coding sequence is TGTGCCAGCAGTTTTCTCTGGGGGAACTATGGCTACACCTTC.

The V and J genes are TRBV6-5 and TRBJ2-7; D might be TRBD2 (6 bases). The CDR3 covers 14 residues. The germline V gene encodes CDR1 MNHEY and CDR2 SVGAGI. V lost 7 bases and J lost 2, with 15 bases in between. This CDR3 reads CASTSSRGTYEQYF. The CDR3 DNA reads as TGTGCCAGCACTTCATCCCGGGGGACCTACGAGCAGTACTTC.

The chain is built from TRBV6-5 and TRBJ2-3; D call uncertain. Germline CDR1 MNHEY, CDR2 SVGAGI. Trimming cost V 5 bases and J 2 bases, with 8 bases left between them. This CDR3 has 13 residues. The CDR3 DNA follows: TGTGCCAGCAGTAACAGAGCCACAGATACGCAGTATTTT. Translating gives CASSNRATDTQYF.

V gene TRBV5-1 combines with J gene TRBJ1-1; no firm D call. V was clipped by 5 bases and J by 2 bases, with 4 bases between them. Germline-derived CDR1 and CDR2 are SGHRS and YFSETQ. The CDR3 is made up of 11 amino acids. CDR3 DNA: TGCGCCAGCAGAATCAACACTGAAGCTTTCTTT. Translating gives CASRINTEAFF.

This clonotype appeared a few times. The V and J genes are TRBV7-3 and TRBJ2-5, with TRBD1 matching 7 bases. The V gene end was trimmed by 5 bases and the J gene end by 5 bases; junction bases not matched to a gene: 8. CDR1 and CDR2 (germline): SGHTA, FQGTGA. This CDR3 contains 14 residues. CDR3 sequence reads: CASSILGGMETQYF. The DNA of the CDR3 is TGTGCCAGCAGCATACTAGGGGGCATGGAGACCCAGTACTTC.

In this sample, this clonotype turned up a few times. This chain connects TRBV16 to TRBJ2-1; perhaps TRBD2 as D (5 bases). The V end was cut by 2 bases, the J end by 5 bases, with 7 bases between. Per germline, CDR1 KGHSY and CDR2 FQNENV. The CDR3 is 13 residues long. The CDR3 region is CASSQGLNNEQFF. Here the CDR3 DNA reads TGTGCCAGCAGCCAAGGACTTAACAATGAGCAGTTCTTC.

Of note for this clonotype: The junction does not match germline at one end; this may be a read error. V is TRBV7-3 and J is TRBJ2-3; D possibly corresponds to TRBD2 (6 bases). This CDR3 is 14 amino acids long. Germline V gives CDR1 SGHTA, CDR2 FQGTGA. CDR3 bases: TGTGTCAGCAGCTTAGGGACTAGCACAGATACGCAGTATTTT. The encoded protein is CVSSLGTSTDTQYF.

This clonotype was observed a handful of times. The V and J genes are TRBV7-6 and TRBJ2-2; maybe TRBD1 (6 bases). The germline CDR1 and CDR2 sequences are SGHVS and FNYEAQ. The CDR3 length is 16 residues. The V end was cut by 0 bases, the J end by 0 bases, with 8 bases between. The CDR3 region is CASSLARQANTGELFF. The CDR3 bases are TGTGCCAGCAGCTTAGCTCGACAGGCGAACACCGGGGAGCTGTTTTTT.

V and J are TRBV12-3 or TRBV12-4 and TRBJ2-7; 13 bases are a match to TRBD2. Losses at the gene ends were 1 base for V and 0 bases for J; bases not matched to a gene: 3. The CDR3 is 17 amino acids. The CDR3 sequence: CASSLGWTSGGSYEQYF. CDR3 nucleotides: TGTGCCAGCAGTTTAGGATGGACTAGCGGGGGCTCCTACGAGCAGTACTTC.

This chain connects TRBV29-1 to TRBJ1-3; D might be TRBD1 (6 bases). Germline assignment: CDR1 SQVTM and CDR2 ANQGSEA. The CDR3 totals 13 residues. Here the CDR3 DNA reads TGCTCCGGTACTCAGGGGCCTGGAAACACCATATATTTT. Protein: CSGTQGPGNTIYF.

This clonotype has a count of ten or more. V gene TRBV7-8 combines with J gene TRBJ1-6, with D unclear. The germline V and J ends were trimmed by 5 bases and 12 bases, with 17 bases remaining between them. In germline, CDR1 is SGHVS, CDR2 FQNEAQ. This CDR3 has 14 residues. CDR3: CASSLGRARRPLHF. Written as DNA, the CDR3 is TGTGCCAGCAGCCTCGGGCGGGCCAGGAGACCCCTCCACTTT.

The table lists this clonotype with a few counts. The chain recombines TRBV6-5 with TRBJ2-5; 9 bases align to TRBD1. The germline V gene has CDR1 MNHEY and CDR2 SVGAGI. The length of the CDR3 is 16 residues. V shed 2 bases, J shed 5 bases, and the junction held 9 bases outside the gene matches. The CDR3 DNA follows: TGTGCCAGCAGTTACGGTACAGGGGGCTTAGGGGAGACCCAGTACTTC. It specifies CASSYGTGGLGETQYF.

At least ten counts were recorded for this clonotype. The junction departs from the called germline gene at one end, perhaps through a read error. For the CDR3, the DNA is TGTGCCAGCAGATTAGCGGGGGCTGGCACAGATACGCAGTATTTT. It yields the protein CASRLAGAGTDTQYF. The rearrangement uses TRBV7-2 and TRBJ2-3, with 9 bases that match TRBD2. Germline CDR1 SGHTA, CDR2 FQGNSA. The CDR3 covers 15 residues. The variable domain in full, with the rest retrieved from reference TRBV7-2 and TRBJ2-3, is GAGVSQSPSNKVTEKGKDVELRCDPISGHTALYWYRQSLGQGLEFLIYFQGNSAPDKSGLPSDRFSAERTGGSVSTLTIQRTQQEDSAVYLCASRLAGAGTDTQYFGPGTRLTVL.

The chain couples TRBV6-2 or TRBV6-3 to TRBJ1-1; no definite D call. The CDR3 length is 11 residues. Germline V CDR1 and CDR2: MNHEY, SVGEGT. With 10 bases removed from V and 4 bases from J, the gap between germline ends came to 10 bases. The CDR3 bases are TGTGCCACCCTGAGTGTCACTGAAGCTTTCTTT. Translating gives CATLSVTEAFF.

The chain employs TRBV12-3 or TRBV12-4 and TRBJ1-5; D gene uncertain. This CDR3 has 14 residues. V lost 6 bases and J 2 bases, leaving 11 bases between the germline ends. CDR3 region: CASRIRAGNQPQHF. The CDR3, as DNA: TGTGCCAGCAGGATCCGTGCGGGCAATCAGCCCCAGCATTTT.